The subject of this entry is one TCR beta chain. Its antigen is unknown. This specimen comes from a study of a mutant IDH1 vaccine in newly diagnosed glioma. Study information: Vaccine dosing followed radiotherapy by 4-6 weeks, or accompanied temozolomide cycles. Among treated patients, around 60% were male and approximately 40% female, and mean age was roughly 40 years. Before enrollment, the patients had been treated with radiotherapy alone, temozolomide alone, or both together. Most of them had received both.

Study outcomes and limitations: Among patients, about 94% showed immune responses induced by the vaccine.

Method: immunoSEQ multiplex PCR; TCRdb's copy keeps in-frame clones and lacks some. This sample has tens of thousands of clones, with about 90% found just once. Sample time point: week 47, end of study. The study gave 300 ug of mutant IDH1 20-mer peptide per vaccine dose, with topical imiquimod. The clonotype originates from a woman aged 50 to 60 with glioma. The input for sequencing was PBMCs, taken from a glioma patient whose treatment included an IDH1 peptide vaccine.

The CDR3 is CASSLPGQGAGGNQPQHF. In nucleotides, the CDR3 is TGTGCCAGCAGTTTACCGGGACAGGGGGCGGGCGGCAATCAGCCCCAGCATTTT. This chain uses TRBV28 with TRBJ1-5, with 12 bases aligning to TRBD1. V trimming: 2 bases; J trimming: 2 bases; junction bases outside the gene matches: 7. The CDR3 covers 18 residues. Germline CDR1 MDHEN, CDR2 SYDVKM.